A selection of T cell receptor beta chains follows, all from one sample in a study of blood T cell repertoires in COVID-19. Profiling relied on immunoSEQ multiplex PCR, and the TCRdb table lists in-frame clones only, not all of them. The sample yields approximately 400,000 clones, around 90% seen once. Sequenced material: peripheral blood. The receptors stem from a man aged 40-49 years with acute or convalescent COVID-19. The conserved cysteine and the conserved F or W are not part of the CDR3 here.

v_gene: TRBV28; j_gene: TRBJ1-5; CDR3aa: ASRKGQGGNQPQH
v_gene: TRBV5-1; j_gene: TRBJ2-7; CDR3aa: ASSSRGAVTYEQY
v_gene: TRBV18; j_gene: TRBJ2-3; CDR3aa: ASSPMTSGGADTQY
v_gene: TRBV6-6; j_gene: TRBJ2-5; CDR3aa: ASSYAGIQETQY
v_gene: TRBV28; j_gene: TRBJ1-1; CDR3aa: ASSSSKANTEAF
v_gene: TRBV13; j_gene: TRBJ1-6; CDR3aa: ASSLRRYNSPLH
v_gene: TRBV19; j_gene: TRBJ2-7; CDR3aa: ASSPASGTYEQY
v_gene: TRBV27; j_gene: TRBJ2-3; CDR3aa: ASSLFGQGFADTQY
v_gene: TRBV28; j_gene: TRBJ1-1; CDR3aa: ASSLRGQAEAF
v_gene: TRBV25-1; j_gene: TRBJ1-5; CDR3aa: ASSEDSLLNYSNQPQH
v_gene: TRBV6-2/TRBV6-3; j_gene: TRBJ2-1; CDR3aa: ASSSSGGAYNEQF
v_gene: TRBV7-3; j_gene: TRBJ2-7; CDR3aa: ASSSTGGLGYEQY
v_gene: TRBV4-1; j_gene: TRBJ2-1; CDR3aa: ASSQAAPNTGGSYNEQF
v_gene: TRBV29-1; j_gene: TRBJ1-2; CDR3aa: SVSQAAHYGYT
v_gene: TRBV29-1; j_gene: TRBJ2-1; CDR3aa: SVEYMRTPDNEQF
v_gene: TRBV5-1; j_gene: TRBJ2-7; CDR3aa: ASSPPLAEYYEQY
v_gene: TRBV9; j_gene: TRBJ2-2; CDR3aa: ASAGVQGTGELF
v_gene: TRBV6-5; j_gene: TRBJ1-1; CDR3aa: ASSPPGNTEAF
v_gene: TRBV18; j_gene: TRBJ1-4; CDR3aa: ASSRPTENEKLF
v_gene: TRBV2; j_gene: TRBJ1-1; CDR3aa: ASSEAQRRNTEAF
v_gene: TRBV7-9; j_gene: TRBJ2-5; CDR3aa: ASSSQKGRLETQY
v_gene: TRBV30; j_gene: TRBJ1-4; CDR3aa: AWSALRSGIRKLF